This T cell receptor (beta chain) was sequenced in a study of OX40 agonist ivuxolimab in advanced cancers. About the research overall: The drug used for patients, ivuxolimab, was an agonistic anti-OX40 (CD134) antibody.

Patients with a history of autoimmune disease or on systemic immunosuppression were excluded. Blood sampling was done at baseline, cycle 4 day 1, and cycle 7 day 1. The CDR3 is made up of 14 amino acids. Germline lookup yields CDR1 SGHTA and CDR2 FQGNSA. Trimming took 10 bases from V and 7 from J; bases not matched to a gene: 11. Produced via immunoSEQ multiplex PCR; TCRdb's table is partial and in-frame only. The sample lists about 75,000 clones, roughly 85% seen once, with 8% to 10% in the top ten. The source of this sequence is an adult with an advanced solid tumor such as melanoma, head and neck, liver or kidney cancer. This material consisted of CD4+ or CD8+ T cells sorted from blood, taken in a trial of the OX40 agonist ivuxolimab. This rearrangement joins TRBV7-2 to TRBJ2-1; the match to TRBD2 covers 9 bases. The CDR3 reads CATSSGGLINEQFF. The CDR3 nucleotides are TGTGCCACTTCGAGCGGGGGGCTTATTAATGAGCAGTTCTTC.